This entry describes one TCR beta chain. Its binding antigen is unknown. No base-level quality is on record; no much larger clone is a single base apart. The library was generated by the immunoSEQ multiplex PCR assay. The multiplex PCR relied on a mix of 60 forward primers for TCR Vbeta segments and 13 reverse primers for TCR Jbeta segments. The CDR3 region of rearranged TCR beta genes was amplified from genomic DNA by a multiplex PCR assay. The Illumina HiSeq System was used to sequence the amplified TCR beta libraries as 87-base-pair reads. The published analysis was carried out like this. Across the 500 to 750 repertoires, a later analysis counted 60 million to 90 million unique TCR beta chains, about 10 million of which were shared by at least two donors. Raw reads were error-corrected and collapsed into unique sequences with a nearest-neighbor algorithm that merged closely related sequences to remove PCR and sequencing errors. CDR3 sequences were aligned to IMGT reference sequences to assign V, D and J gene segments. Each retained sequence needed at least a six-nucleotide match to both a V gene segment and a J gene segment. Rearrangements were classified as productive when the CDR3 lacked stop codons and remained in frame with V and J, and all other rearrangements were classified as non-productive. CDR3 was defined according to IMGT convention as the region running from the second conserved V-encoded cysteine to the conserved J-encoded phenylalanine. The earlier analysis of about 590 of the donors excluded sequences that lacked an unambiguous match to a single V gene segment. An earlier analysis of several hundred of the donors called V segments functional above 56.7% productive rearrangements and segregating when the between-donor standard deviation exceeded 5%. A statistical classification framework was developed to diagnose cytomegalovirus status using the catalog of TCR beta chain sequences. A later analysis assigned V and J genes by comparing TCR nucleotide sequences with IMGT/GENE-DB human TR gene sequences. A later analysis assigned CDR3 sequences and most-parsimonious VDJ recombination scenarios with the TCRdist pipeline. A later analysis defined each TCR beta chain by its CDR3 amino acid sequence plus V-gene family, and excluded reads lacking a unique V-gene family. To address suspected cross-contamination and a sequencing artifact, a later analysis removed under 600 highly shared, low-generation-probability nucleotide sequences. In a later analysis, a clonal expansion index was calculated for each public chain from normalized within-repertoire ranks of inferred template counts. Generation probabilities in a later analysis came from a VDJ recombination model fitted to out-of-frame rearrangements, and those results were checked against IGoR. A later analysis scored TCR-TCR, TCR-HLA and TCR-CMV co-occurrence with hypergeometric tests, applying a repertoire-size bias correction to TCR pairs. A later analysis estimated false discovery rates by permuting HLA or CMV assignments 20 times. In a later analysis, co-occurring TCRs were grouped using DBSCAN, and TCRdist sequence similarity was added for clustering within HLA-allele-positive subsets. Co-occurrence clustering excluded repertoires with fewer than 30,000 or more than 120,000 public chains, plus five with anomalous nucleotide sharing. TCRdb took over this immuneACCESS table, retaining in-frame rearrangements with V and J assigned. Such tables are incomplete; in checked studies, under half of the missing clones stem from an unresolved V gene, and the remainder is unexplained. The V and J calls and clone size come from that table; D and trimming were worked out from the DNA. The sample data list over 100,000 clones, and roughly 60% of these were observed just once. Over 8% of the sample is held by the ten biggest clonotypes.

This entry is derived from a study of cytomegalovirus exposure and HLA in healthy donors (dated by TCRdb to the late 2010s). Background on the whole study: An earlier analysis of several hundred of the donors reported approximately 290 Gb of sequence data and around 120 million unique TCR beta sequences from about 180 million T cells. An early release that covered 640 HLA-typed donors contained around 300 gigabases of sequencing data and 75 million to 100 million unique TCR sequences. Of the 300 to 500 genotyped donors, 75% to 85% were placed in the genetic ancestry cluster associated with self-reported Caucasian donors. The study aimed to test whether cataloging public T cell receptors could reveal signatures of past pathogen exposure. Using immunosequencing, the study profiled T cell repertoires from approximately 700 subjects and related those repertoires to cytomegalovirus serostatus. A separate validation cohort of more than 100 different subjects was used in addition to the 666-subject first cohort. High-throughput TCR immunosequencing, statistical association of individual TCRs with disease status, and machine learning were combined to predict cytomegalovirus infection status. In a later analysis, previously published TCR beta repertoires from about 640 donors were re-analyzed and high-resolution HLA genotyping was added so that TCR occurrence patterns could be studied. The later analysis used no new phenotypic data to find candidate immune exposures, relying instead on TCR beta sequences and their occurrence across donors. To decide whether each TCR beta V gene segment behaved as functional or pseudogenic, an earlier analysis of approximately 620 of the donors relied on high-throughput TCR beta sequencing. Alongside the repertoire data, information on donor age, sex, ethnicity and CMV serostatus was compiled. In a later genetic analysis, genome-wide SNP genotypes for about 55% of the roughly 670 donors were used, and that subset was treated as a discovery cohort. All discovery cohort repertoires had been generated using a single sequencing platform. Both class I and class II loci were covered by HLA typing, at four-digit resolution. Typing coverage differed by locus: A, B, C, DRB1 and DQB1 were typed in roughly 629-630 donors, DQA1 in roughly 510, DPA1 in around 600, and DPB1 in 450 to 480. A few DR-DQ haplotypes were treated as single units for association and clustering because of strong linkage in the cohort. Across roughly 420 genotyped donors of the cohort, an average of roughly 250,000 unique TCR beta nucleotide sequences per donor were sequenced, and about a sixth of those sequences were non-productive.

Study-level results and caveats: V-gene and J-gene trimming of TCR beta chains was associated with a missense DCLRE1C variant in a later genetic analysis, and the association was replicated in an independent cohort. Roughly uniform sequencing depth across donors was assumed in presence/absence analyses, although this assumption may not hold. In a later analysis, TCR association rates were found to vary across HLA loci, with the most associated TCRs seen for DRB1 alleles and the fewest for HLA-C alleles. The classifier was reported to diagnose cytomegalovirus status with high specificity and sensitivity in both the original and validation cohorts. Around 16 rarely observed V segments, including chromosome 9 orphons, were excluded from the earlier analysis of a few hundred of the donors because counts were too low. In an earlier analysis of approximately 590 of the donors, most TCR beta V segments were observed in productive rearrangements about 90% or about 30% of the time, broadly matching IMGT annotations. A cluster of highly shared sequence variants was judged likely to be a technical artifact of the sequencing pipeline. In a later analysis, several top co-occurrence clusters were reported to appear linked to parvovirus B19, influenza, CMV and Epstein-Barr virus. Because some donors lacked HLA typing at each locus, the association tests relied only on the typed subset. When HLA alleles, especially DR and DQ, strongly co-occurred, attributing TCR associations to individual alleles was difficult. Immune exposure information for the cohort was limited to CMV serostatus. Specific HLA alleles were associated with 16,951 TCR beta sequences at a false discovery rate of 0.05 in a later analysis. According to a later analysis, most CMV-associated TCR beta chains appeared to be HLA-restricted, and the HLA associations seemed to be driven largely by CMV exposure. Three of the identified cytomegalovirus-associated TCR beta chains were confirmed in vitro to be specific for cytomegalovirus antigens. A later genetic analysis reported fewer N-insertions in productive TCRs among donors in an Asian-associated ancestry cluster than the roughly 700-donor mean. Compared with equally common non-associated chains, HLA-associated TCR beta chains in a later analysis were more clonally expanded and had lower generation probabilities. While some public TCRs were present in many individuals, most TCR sequences turned up only very rarely across donors. The cohort was sequenced for TCR beta chains only, and without alpha or paired-chain data the features that could be detected were limited. A further reported finding was that TCR beta sequences accurately predicted the HLA-A and HLA-B alleles for most subjects in the first cohort. The 87-base-pair reads could not distinguish some IMGT-functional V segments, including TRBV6-2 and TRBV6-3, so those segments were excluded. Correlated functional status among segregating V segments might reflect linkage disequilibrium, but an unknown experimental factor could not be ruled out. The study listed approximately 160 TCR beta chains as associated with cytomegalovirus. According to the authors, the approach could potentially be generalized to other disease states and immunological phenotypes.

In total, about 650 healthy bone marrow donors made up the cohort. At the time of sampling, all cohort members were nominally healthy, though unrecorded immune exposures were likely present. The donor tested CMV seropositive, placing the donor among the approximately 310 seropositive members of the cohort. Every donor gave a peripheral blood sample, and the peripheral blood mononuclear cells from that sample were used for TCR beta sequencing. Genomic DNA extraction from the blood cell samples was performed with the Qiagen DNeasy Blood Extraction Kit. Sequences MGHRA (CDR1) and YSYEKL (CDR2) are obtained from the germline V gene. The CDR3, from cysteine to phenylalanine, totals 17 residues. The retained sequence is limited to the CDR3, 51 bases, with the frame set at the first base. From V the trimming removes 1 base and from J it removes 7 bases, while the gene matches leave 12 bases of the junction unaccounted for.

The sequencing sample was made of PBMCs. This sequence uses TRBV4-1 and TRBJ2-1; TRBD2 fits 8 bases in the junction. The TCR sequence derives from a middle-aged man in good health and CMV-seropositive. The nucleotides read TGCGCCAGCAGCCAAGTTTTCGGCGGGAGGTTTGCAAATGAGCAGTTCTTC. Translated, it gives CASSQVFGGRFANEQFF.